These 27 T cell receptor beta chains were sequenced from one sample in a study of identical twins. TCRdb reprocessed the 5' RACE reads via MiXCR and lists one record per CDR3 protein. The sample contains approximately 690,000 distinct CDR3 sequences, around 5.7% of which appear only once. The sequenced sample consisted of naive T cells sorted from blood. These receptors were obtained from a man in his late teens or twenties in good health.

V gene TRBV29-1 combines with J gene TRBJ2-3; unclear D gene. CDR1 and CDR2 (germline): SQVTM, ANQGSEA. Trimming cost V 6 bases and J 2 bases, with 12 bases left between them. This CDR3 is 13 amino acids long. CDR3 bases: TGCAGCGTCCTGGCAAGGTTCACAGATACGCAGTATTTT. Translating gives CSVLARFTDTQYF.

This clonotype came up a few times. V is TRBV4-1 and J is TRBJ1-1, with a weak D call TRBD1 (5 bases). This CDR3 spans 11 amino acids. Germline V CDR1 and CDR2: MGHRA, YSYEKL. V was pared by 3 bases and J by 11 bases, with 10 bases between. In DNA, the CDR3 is TGCGCCAGCAGCCACCAGGGTTTGGCTTTCTTT. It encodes CASSHQGLAFF.

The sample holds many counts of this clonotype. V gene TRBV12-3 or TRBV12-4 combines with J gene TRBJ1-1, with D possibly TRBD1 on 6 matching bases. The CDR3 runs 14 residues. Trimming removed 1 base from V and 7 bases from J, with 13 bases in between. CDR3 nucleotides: TGTGCCAGCAGTTTAGTAGACAGGATTCGTGAAGCTTTCTTT. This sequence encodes CASSLVDRIREAFF.

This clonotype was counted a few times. The CDR3 coding sequence is TGTGCCTGTTCCCGAGAGAACACCGGGGAGCTGTTTTTT. This sequence encodes CACSRENTGELFF. The rearrangement uses TRBV30 and TRBJ2-2; no firm D call. Trimming stripped 6 bases from V and 1 base from J, with 9 bases between. The CDR3 extends over 13 amino acids. Germline V CDR1 and CDR2: GTSNPN, SVGIG (reference sequence).

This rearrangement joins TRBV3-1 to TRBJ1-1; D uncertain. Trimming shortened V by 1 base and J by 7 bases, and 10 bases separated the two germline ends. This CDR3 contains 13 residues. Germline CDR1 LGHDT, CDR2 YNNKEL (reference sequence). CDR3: CASSQVASLEAFF. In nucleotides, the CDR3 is TGTGCCAGCAGCCAAGTTGCGTCCCTTGAAGCTTTCTTT.

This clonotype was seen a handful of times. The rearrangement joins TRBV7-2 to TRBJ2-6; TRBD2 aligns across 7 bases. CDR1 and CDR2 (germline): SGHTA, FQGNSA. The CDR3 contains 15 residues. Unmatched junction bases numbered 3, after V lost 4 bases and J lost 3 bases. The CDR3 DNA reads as TGTGCCAGCAGCTCGCGGGAGTATGGGGCCAACGTCCTGACTTTC. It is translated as CASSSREYGANVLTF.

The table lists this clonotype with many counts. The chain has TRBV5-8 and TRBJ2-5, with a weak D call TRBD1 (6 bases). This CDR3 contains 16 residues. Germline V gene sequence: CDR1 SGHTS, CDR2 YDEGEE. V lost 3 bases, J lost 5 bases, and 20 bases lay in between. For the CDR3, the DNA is TGTGCCAGCAGCTACCACGGGACACCTGAGGTGGAGACCCAGTACTTC. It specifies CASSYHGTPEVETQYF.

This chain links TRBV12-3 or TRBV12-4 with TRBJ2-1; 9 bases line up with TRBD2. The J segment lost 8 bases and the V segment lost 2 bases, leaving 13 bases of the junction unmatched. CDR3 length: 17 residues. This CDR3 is CASSLLSISGSPYEQFF. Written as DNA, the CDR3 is TGTGCCAGCAGTTTATTGTCTATTAGCGGGAGTCCCTATGAGCAGTTCTTC.

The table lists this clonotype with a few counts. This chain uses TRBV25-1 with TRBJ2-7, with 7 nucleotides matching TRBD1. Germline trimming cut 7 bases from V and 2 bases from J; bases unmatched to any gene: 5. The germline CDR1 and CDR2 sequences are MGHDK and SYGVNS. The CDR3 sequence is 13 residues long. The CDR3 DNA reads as TGTGCCAGCACCAGACAGGGTACCTACGAGCAGTACTTC. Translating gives CASTRQGTYEQYF.

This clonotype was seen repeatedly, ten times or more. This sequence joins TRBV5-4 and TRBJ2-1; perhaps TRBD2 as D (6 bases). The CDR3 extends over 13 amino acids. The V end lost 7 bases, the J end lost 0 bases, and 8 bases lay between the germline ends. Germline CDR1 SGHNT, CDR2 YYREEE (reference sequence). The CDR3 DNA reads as TGTGCCAGCCCGGGGGACTCCTACAATGAGCAGTTCTTC. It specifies CASPGDSYNEQFF.

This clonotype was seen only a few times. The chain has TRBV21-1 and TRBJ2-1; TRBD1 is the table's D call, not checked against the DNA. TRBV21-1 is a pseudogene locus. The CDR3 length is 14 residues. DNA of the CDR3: TGTGCCAGCATCGACGGGTGCAGGGGGAATGAGCAGTTCTTC. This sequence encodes CASIDGCRGNEQFF.

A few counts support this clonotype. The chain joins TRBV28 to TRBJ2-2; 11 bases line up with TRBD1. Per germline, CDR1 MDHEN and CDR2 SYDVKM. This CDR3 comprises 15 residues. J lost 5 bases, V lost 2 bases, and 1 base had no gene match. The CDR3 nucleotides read TGTGCCAGCAGTTTAGGGGACAGGGGGACCGGGGAGCTGTTTTTT. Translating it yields CASSLGDRGTGELFF.

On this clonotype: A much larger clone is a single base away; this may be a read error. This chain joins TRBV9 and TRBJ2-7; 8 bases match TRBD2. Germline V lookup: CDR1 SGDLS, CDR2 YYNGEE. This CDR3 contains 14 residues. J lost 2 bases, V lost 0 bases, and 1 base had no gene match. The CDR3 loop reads CASSVAGGPYEQYF. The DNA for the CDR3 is TGTGCCAGCAGCGTAGCGGGAGGGCCCTACGAGCAGTACTTC. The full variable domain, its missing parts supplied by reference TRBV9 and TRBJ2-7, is DSGVTQTPKHLITATGQRVTLRCSPRSGDLSVYWYQQSLDQGLQFLIQYYNGEERAKGNILERFSAQQFPDLHSELNLSSLELGDSALYFCASSVAGGPYEQYFGPGTRLTVT.

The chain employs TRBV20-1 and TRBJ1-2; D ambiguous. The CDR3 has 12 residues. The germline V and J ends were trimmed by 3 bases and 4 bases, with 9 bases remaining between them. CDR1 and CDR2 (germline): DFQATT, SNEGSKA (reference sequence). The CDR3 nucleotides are TGCAGTGCTAGCTACGAAATCTATGGCTACACCTTC. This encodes CSASYEIYGYTF.

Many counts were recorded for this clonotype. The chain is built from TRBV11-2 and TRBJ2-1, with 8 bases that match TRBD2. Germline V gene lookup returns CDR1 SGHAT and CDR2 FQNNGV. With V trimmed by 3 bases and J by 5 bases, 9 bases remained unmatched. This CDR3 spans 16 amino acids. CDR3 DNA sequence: TGTGCCAGCAGCTTGCTGCGCGGGAGGACACACAATGAGCAGTTCTTC. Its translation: CASSLLRGRTHNEQFF.

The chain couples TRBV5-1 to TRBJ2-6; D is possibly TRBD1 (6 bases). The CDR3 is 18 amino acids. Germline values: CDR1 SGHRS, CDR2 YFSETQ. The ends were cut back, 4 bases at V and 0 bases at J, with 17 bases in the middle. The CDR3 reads CASSLRDTSLSGANVLTF. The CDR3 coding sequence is TGCGCCAGCAGCCTGAGGGACACATCTCTCTCTGGGGCCAACGTCCTGACTTTC.

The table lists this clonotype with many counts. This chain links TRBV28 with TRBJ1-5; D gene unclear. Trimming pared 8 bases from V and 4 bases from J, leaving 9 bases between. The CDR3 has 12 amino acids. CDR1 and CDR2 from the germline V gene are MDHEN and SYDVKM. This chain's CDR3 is CASGSGNQPQHF. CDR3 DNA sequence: TGTGCCAGCGGTTCTGGAAATCAGCCCCAGCATTTT.

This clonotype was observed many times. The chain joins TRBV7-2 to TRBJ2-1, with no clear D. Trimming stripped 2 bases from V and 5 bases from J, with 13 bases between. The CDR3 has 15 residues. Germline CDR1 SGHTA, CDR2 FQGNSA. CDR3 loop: CASSLSRTANNEQFF. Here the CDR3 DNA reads TGTGCCAGCAGCTTAAGTCGGACGGCTAACAATGAGCAGTTCTTC.

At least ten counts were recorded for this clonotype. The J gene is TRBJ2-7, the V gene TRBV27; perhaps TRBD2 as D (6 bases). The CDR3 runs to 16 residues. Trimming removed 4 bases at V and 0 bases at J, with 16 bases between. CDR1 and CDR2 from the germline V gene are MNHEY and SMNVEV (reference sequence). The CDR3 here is CASSSLVGGPSYEQYF. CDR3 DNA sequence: TGTGCCAGCAGTTCCTTAGTGGGGGGTCCCTCCTACGAGCAGTACTTC.

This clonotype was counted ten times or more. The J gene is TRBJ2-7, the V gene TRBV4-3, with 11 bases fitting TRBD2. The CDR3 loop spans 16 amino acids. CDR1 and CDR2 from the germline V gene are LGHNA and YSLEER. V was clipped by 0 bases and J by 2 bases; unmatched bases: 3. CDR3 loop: CASSQDTGLAAYEQYF. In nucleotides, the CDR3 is TGCGCCAGCAGCCAAGATACGGGACTAGCGGCCTACGAGCAGTACTTC.

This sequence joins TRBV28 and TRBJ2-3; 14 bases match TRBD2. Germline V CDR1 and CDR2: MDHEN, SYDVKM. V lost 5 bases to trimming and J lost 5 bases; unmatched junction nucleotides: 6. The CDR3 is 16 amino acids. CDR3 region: CASSPGLAGVIDTQYF. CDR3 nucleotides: TGTGCCAGCAGTCCGGGACTAGCGGGAGTCATAGATACGCAGTATTTT.

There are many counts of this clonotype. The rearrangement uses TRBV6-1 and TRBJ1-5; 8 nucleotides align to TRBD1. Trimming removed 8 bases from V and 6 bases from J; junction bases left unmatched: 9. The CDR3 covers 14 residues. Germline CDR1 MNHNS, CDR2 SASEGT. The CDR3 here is CASGVLGQGQPQHF. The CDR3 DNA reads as TGTGCCAGCGGCGTACTTGGACAGGGTCAGCCCCAGCATTTT.

The chain's CDR3 is CASSQGASGSSRPSYNEQFF. CDR3 in DNA: TGCGCCAGCAGCCAAGGGGCTAGCGGGAGTTCCAGACCCTCCTACAATGAGCAGTTCTTC. The chain combines TRBV4-1 with TRBJ2-1; 10 positions match TRBD2. Germline loops: CDR1 MGHRA, CDR2 YSYEKL. There are 20 residues in the CDR3. Germline trimming cut 1 base from V and 0 bases from J; bases unmatched to any gene: 12.

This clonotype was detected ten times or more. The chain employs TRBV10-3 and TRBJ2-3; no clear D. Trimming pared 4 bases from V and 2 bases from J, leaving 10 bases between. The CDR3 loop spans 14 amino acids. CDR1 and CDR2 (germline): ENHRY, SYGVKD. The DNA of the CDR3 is TGTGCCATCAGTGGTGGCCGAATCACAGATACGCAGTATTTT. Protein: CAISGGRITDTQYF.

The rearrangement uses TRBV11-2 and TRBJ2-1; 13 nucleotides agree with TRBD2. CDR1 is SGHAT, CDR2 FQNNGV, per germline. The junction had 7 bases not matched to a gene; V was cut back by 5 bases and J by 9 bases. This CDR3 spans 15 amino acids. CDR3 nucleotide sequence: TGTGCCAGCAGCCCCGGGACTAGCGGGAAAGGTGAGCAGTTCTTC. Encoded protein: CASSPGTSGKGEQFF.

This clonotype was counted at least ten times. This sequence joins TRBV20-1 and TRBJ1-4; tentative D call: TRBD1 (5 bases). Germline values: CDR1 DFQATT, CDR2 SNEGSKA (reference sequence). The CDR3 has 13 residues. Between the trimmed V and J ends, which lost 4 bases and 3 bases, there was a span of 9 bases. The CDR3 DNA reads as TGCAGTGCTATCAGGGTTGCTAATGAAAAACTGTTTTTT. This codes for CSAIRVANEKLFF.

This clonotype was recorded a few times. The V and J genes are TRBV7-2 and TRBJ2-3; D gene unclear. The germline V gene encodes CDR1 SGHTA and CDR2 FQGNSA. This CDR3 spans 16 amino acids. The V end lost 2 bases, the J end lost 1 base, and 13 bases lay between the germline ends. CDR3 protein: CASSLRPFRGTDTQYF. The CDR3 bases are TGTGCCAGCAGCTTACGGCCCTTCCGGGGCACAGATACGCAGTATTTT.